The 21 T cell receptor beta chains given below trace back to one sample, sequenced in a study of cytomegalovirus exposure and HLA in healthy donors. PCR employed 60 Vbeta and 13 Jbeta primers. Some clones are missing from TCRdb's copy, which holds only in-frame ones; the method was immunoSEQ multiplex PCR. The table shows approximately 170,000 clones, with roughly 79% occurring only once. Sequenced input: PBMCs. The receptor source for this set is a man aged 35-49 years in good health and CMV-seronegative.

V usage is TRBV7-9 and J usage is TRBJ1-4; perhaps TRBD1 as D (5 bases). This CDR3 contains 15 residues. Germline values: CDR1 SEHNR, CDR2 FQNEAQ (reference sequence). The germline V and J ends were trimmed by 11 bases and 8 bases, with 24 bases remaining between them. The CDR3 spells CACVGEALVVEKLFF. The CDR3 bases are TGTGCCTGCGTGGGGGAGGCCCTGGTAGTGGAAAAACTGTTTTTT.

This rearrangement joins TRBV6-1 to TRBJ1-5, with a possible D match to TRBD1 (5 bases). V was cut by 2 bases and J by 9 bases, with 14 bases left in between. The CDR3 spans 14 residues. The germline V gene has CDR1 MNHNS and CDR2 SASEGT. The CDR3 loop reads CASSERGSDTPQHF. DNA of the CDR3: TGTGCCAGCAGTGAAAGGGGATCGGATACGCCCCAGCATTTT.

The V call is TRBV10-1, the J call TRBJ2-1, with 9 bases aligning to TRBD2. From germline, CDR1 is WNHNN and CDR2 SYGVQD (reference sequence). V lost 10 bases and J lost 9; bases outside the gene matches: 16. The CDR3 totals 15 residues. CDR3 amino acids: CATTGSLAGGSEQFF. As DNA, the CDR3 is TGCGCCACCACCGGGTCACTAGCGGGCGGGTCTGAGCAGTTCTTC.

The chain combines TRBV6-6 with TRBJ2-5; perhaps TRBD1 as D (7 bases). Germline CDR1 and CDR2: MNHNY and SVGAGI (reference sequence). The CDR3 is 13 residues long. The V gene lost 6 bases and the J gene lost 1 base, with 9 bases spanning the gap. The CDR3 DNA sequence: TGTGCCAGCAGGCGGGACAGCCAAGAGACCCAGTACTTC. It translates to CASRRDSQETQYF.

The J gene is TRBJ1-5, the V gene TRBV28; possible D gene TRBD1, 5 bases. Between the trimmed V and J ends, which lost 1 base and 0 bases, there was a span of 10 bases. Germline CDR1 is MDHEN and CDR2 is SYDVKM. This CDR3 is built from 16 residues. The CDR3 DNA reads TGTGCCAGCAGTTTATCACGACAGTATAGCAATCAGCCCCAGCATTTT. Translating gives CASSLSRQYSNQPQHF.

V is TRBV9 and J is TRBJ2-1, with 11 bases that match TRBD2. This CDR3 region has 16 residues. The germline CDR1 and CDR2 sequences are SGDLS and YYNGEE. The ends lost 3 bases at V and 6 bases at J; junction bases unmatched: 8. The CDR3 sequence: CASSARFGTSGNEQFF. CDR3 nucleotides: TGTGCCAGCAGCGCCCGCTTCGGGACTAGCGGCAATGAGCAGTTCTTC.

The chain uses TRBV30 and TRBJ2-4; maybe TRBD1 (6 bases). The germline gives CDR1 GTSNPN, CDR2 SVGIG (reference sequence). V lost 4 bases and J lost 2, with 12 bases in between. CDR3 length equals 14 residues. This CDR3 reads CAWTTQGPKNIQYF. The CDR3, as DNA: TGTGCCTGGACGACACAGGGACCCAAAAACATTCAGTACTTC.

This clone was seen a few times. This chain links TRBV10-3 with TRBJ2-7; 8 bases agree with TRBD2. This CDR3 has 16 amino acids. V lost 2 bases and J lost 0; bases outside the gene matches: 6. Germline lookup yields CDR1 ENHRY and CDR2 SYGVKD. The CDR3 DNA is TGTGCCATCAGTGAGGCCCCGGGAGGGAGCTCCTACGAGCAGTACTTC. This translates into CAISEAPGGSSYEQYF.

The CDR3 bases are TGTGCCAGCAGTTCCCCTAGAACGGGACAGGGGACCTACGAGCAGTACTTC. Encoded protein: CASSSPRTGQGTYEQYF. This chain links TRBV28 with TRBJ2-7, with 10 bases that match TRBD1. V gave up 4 bases and J gave up 2 bases; unmatched junction bases: 11. CDR3 length equals 17 residues. CDR1 is MDHEN, CDR2 SYDVKM, per germline. The variable domain in full, with the rest retrieved from reference TRBV28 and TRBJ2-7, is DVKVTQSSRYLVKRTGEKVFLECVQDMDHENMFWYRQDPGLGLRLIYFSYDVKMKEKGDIPEGYSVSREKKERFSLILESASTNQTSMYLCASSSPRTGQGTYEQYFGPGTRLTVT.

The chain recombines TRBV6-1 with TRBJ2-1; 13 nucleotides agree with TRBD2. CDR3 length: 16 residues. CDR1 is MNHNS and CDR2 is SASEGT in the germline V gene. The junction had 9 bases not matched to a gene; V was cut back by 4 bases and J by 9 bases. The CDR3 DNA reads TGTGCCAGCAGTGGGGGGACTAGCGGGAAGTTAGGTGAGCAGTTCTTC. It codes for CASSGGTSGKLGEQFF.

This chain uses TRBV4-2 with TRBJ2-2, with unresolved D. Trimming stripped 5 bases from V and 6 bases from J, with 13 bases between. The length of the CDR3 is 14 residues. The V gene's germline CDR1 is LGHNA and CDR2 YNFKEQ. In nucleotides, the CDR3 is TGTGCCAGCAGCTACGAATCTCTAGCCGGGGAGCTGTTTTTT. Protein: CASSYESLAGELFF.

This clone was detected only a few times. The genes are TRBV6-6 and TRBJ1-1; 7 nucleotides agree with TRBD1. The germline CDR1 and CDR2 sequences are MNHNY and SVGAGI (reference sequence). V was pared by 4 bases and J by 6 bases, with 8 bases of the junction left unmatched. The CDR3 runs 14 residues. CDR3 bases: TGTGCCAGCAGTTCCGAGACAGGGATCCCTGAAGCTTTCTTT. Protein product: CASSSETGIPEAFF.

V usage is TRBV5-1 and J usage is TRBJ1-1; 7 nucleotides match TRBD1. The CDR3 spans 13 residues. The V segment lost 4 bases and the J segment 2 bases; nucleotides outside the gene matches: 2. Germline V gene sequence: CDR1 SGHRS, CDR2 YFSETQ. CDR3 sequence: CASSGGGNTEAFF. Written as DNA, the CDR3 is TGCGCCAGCAGCGGAGGGGGCAACACTGAAGCTTTCTTT.

The chain is built from TRBV6-1 and TRBJ1-2; possibly TRBD1 for D (5 bases). Trimming removed 10 bases from V and 8 bases from J, with 20 bases in between. Germline assignment: CDR1 MNHNS and CDR2 SASEGT. There are 13 residues in the CDR3. CDR3 nucleotides: TGTGCCACAACTGGATCGGGGGGTCGAGGCTACACCTTC. As protein: CATTGSGGRGYTF.

This clone was seen a few times. V usage is TRBV7-9 and J usage is TRBJ1-2; TRBD1 might be the D (5 bases). The CDR3 spans 13 residues. V was trimmed by 3 bases and J by 6 bases, leaving 11 bases between them. Germline CDR1 is SEHNR and CDR2 is FQNEAQ (reference sequence). DNA for the CDR3: TGTGCCAGCAGCTTGGGGCAGGGTCATGGCTACACCTTC. Amino acids: CASSLGQGHGYTF.

V gene TRBV6-1 combines with J gene TRBJ1-5, with D uncertain. V was shortened by 6 bases and J by 2 bases, with 14 bases between the two germline ends. CDR1 MNHNS and CDR2 SASEGT come from the germline V gene. The CDR3 is made up of 15 amino acids. The CDR3 protein is CASSREIGGNQPQHF. CDR3 coding DNA: TGTGCCAGCAGCCGAGAGATCGGAGGCAATCAGCCCCAGCATTTT.

The chain couples TRBV6-5 to TRBJ2-7; D may be TRBD2 (7 bases). CDR3 length equals 14 residues. Trimming removed 0 bases from V and 4 bases from J, with 10 bases in between. The germline V gene encodes CDR1 MNHEY and CDR2 SVGAGI. This CDR3 is CASSYSGGLYEQYF. In DNA form, the CDR3 reads TGTGCCAGCAGTTACTCGGGGGGGCTTTACGAGCAGTACTTC.

V and J are TRBV5-8 and TRBJ1-2; perhaps TRBD1 as D (5 bases). CDR3 length equals 14 residues. Germline V CDR1 and CDR2: SGHTS, YDEGEE. V dropped 0 bases and J dropped 8 bases, with 14 bases sitting between them. The CDR3 bases are TGTGCCAGCAGCTTGGTCAGGGCCGTCCCGGGCTACACCTTC. Amino acids: CASSLVRAVPGYTF.

The V call is TRBV9, the J call TRBJ2-1; a weak D match, TRBD2 (6 bases). V lost 2 bases and J lost 2, with 11 bases in between. Germline CDR1 is SGDLS and CDR2 is YYNGEE. The CDR3 spans 15 residues. The chain's CDR3 is CASSVYGLTYNEQFF. The DNA for the CDR3 is TGTGCCAGCAGCGTTTACGGACTAACCTACAATGAGCAGTTCTTC.

The gene calls are TRBV10-3 and TRBJ2-1, with D perhaps matching TRBD2 (6 bases). Germline V gene sequence: CDR1 ENHRY, CDR2 SYGVKD. The CDR3 has 14 residues. V lost 6 bases to trimming and J lost 2 bases, with 11 bases between them. The CDR3 nucleotides read TGTGCCATCAGGTCGACTAGTACCTACAATGAGCAGTTCTTC. Protein product: CAIRSTSTYNEQFF.

This chain links TRBV10-3 with TRBJ1-1, with D tentatively TRBD1 (5 bases). Between the trimmed V and J ends, which lost 0 bases and 10 bases, there was a span of 12 bases. This CDR3 comprises 13 residues. Germline loops: CDR1 ENHRY, CDR2 SYGVKD. CDR3 loop: CAISESRSQGAFF. CDR3 nucleotide sequence: TGTGCCATCAGTGAGTCGAGGAGTCAGGGAGCTTTCTTT.